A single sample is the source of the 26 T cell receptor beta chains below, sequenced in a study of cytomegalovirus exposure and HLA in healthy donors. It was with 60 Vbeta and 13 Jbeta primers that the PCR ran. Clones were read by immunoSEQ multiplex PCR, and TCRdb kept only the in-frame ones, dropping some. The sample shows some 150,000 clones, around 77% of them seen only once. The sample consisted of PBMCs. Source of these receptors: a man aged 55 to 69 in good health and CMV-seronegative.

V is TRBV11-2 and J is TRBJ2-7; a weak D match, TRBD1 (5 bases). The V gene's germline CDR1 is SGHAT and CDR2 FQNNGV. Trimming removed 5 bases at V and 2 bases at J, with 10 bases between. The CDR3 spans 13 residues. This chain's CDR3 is CASSLQTAYEQYF. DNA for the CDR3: TGTGCCAGCAGCCTCCAGACAGCCTACGAGCAGTACTTC.

CDR3 nucleotide sequence: TGTGCCAGCAGCCAAAACTCCAATGAAAAACTGTTTTTT. Translated, it gives CASSQNSNEKLFF. This chain connects TRBV7-6 to TRBJ1-4, with D uncertain. In germline, CDR1 is SGHVS, CDR2 FNYEAQ. The V end was cut by 5 bases, the J end by 5 bases, with 9 bases between. This CDR3 has 13 residues. Full variable domain (outside the CDR3, taken from reference TRBV7-6 and TRBJ1-4): GAGVSQSPRYKVTKRGQDVALRCDPISGHVSLYWYRQALGQGPEFLTYFNYEAQQDKSGLPNDRFSAERPEGSISTLTIQRTEQRDSAMYRCASSQNSNEKLFFGSGTQLSVL.

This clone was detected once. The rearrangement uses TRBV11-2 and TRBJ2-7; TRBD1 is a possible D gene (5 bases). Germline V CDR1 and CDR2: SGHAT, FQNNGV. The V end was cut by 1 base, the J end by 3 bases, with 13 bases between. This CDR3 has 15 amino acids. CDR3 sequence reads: CASSLGVDNYYEQYF. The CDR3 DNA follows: TGTGCCAGCAGCTTAGGGGTGGACAATTACTACGAGCAGTACTTC.

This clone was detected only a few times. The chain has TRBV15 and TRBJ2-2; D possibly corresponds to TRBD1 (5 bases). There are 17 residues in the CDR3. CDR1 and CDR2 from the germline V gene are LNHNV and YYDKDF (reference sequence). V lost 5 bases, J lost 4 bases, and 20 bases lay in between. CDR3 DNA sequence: TGTGCCACCAGCTTTGTACAGGTCCTTTATCCCACCGGGGAGCTGTTTTTT. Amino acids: CATSFVQVLYPTGELFF. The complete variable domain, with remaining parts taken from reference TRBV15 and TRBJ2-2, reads DAMVIQNPRYQVTQFGKPVTLSCSQTLNHNVMYWYQQKSSQAPKLLFHYYDKDFNNEADTPDNFQSRRPNTSFCFLDIRSPGLGDTAMYLCATSFVQVLYPTGELFFGEGSRLTVL.

Written as DNA, the CDR3 is TGTGCCAGTAGTATATTTGCGGACATAAGACATTCACCCCTCCACTTT. Its translation is CASSIFADIRHSPLHF. The chain has TRBV19 and TRBJ1-6, with TRBD1 as a possible D gene (5 bases). With 2 bases removed from V and 8 bases from J, the gap between germline ends came to 16 bases. The CDR3 is 16 amino acids. Germline V gene sequence: CDR1 LNHDA, CDR2 SQIVND (reference sequence).

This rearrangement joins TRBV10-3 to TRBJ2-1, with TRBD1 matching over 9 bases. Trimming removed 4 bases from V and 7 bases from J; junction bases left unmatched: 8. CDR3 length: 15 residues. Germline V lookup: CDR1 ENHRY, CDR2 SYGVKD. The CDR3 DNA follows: TGTGCCATCAGTGTCGGGACAGGGTGGGTTAATGAGCAGTTCTTC. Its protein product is CAISVGTGWVNEQFF.

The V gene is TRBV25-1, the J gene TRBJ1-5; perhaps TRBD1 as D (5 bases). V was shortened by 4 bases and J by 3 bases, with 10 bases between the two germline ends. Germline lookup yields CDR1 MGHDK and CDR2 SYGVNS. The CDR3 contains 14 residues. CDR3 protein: CASSVGQNNQPQHF. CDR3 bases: TGTGCCAGCAGTGTTGGACAAAACAATCAGCCCCAGCATTTT.

The CDR3 spells CASGSEYEQYF. DNA of the CDR3: TGTGCCAGCGGTAGCGAATACGAGCAGTACTTC. V usage is TRBV9 and J usage is TRBJ2-7; D may be TRBD2 (5 bases). Germline lookup yields CDR1 SGDLS and CDR2 YYNGEE. V was pared by 7 bases and J by 4 bases, with 9 bases between. There are 11 residues in the CDR3. Filled out from reference TRBV9 and TRBJ2-7, the complete variable domain reads DSGVTQTPKHLITATGQRVTLRCSPRSGDLSVYWYQQSLDQGLQFLIQYYNGEERAKGNILERFSAQQFPDLHSELNLSSLELGDSALYFCASGSEYEQYFGPGTRLTVT.

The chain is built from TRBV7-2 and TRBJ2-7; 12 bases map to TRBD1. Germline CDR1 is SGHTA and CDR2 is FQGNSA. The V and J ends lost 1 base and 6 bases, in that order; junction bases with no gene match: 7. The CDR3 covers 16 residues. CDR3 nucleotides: TGTGCCAGCAGCTTAGTAGCGGGACAGGGGGCGTCCGAGCAGTACTTC. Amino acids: CASSLVAGQGASEQYF.

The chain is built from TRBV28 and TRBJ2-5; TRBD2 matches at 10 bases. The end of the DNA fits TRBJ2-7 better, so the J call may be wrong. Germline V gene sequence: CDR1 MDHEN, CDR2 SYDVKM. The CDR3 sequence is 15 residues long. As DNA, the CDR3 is TGTGCCAGCAGGCGGGCTAGCGGGAGTTCCTACGAGCAGTACTTC. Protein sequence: CASRRASGSSYEQYF.

The CDR3 reads CASSVAGGLRETQYF. In DNA form, the CDR3 reads TGTGCCAGCAGCGTAGCGGGAGGGCTTCGGGAGACCCAGTACTTC. The rearrangement uses TRBV9 and TRBJ2-5, with 8 bases that match TRBD2. V dropped 0 bases and J dropped 5; count of bases not matched to a gene: 6. Germline CDR1 and CDR2: SGDLS and YYNGEE. CDR3 length: 15 amino acids.

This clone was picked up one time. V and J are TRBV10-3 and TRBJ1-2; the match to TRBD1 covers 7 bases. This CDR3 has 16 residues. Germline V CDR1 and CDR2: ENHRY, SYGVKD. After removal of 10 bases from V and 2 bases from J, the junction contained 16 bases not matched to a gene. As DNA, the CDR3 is TGTGCCACCCTACCCCCCCCCGAGGGGGCGAACTATGGCTACACCTTC. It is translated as CATLPPPEGANYGYTF.

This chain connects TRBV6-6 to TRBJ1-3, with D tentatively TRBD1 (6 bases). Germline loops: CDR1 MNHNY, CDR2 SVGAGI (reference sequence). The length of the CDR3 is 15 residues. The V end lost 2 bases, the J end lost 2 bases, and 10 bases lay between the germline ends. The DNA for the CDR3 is TGTGCCAGCAGTTACCAACAGGGTCCTGGAAACACCATATATTTT. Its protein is CASSYQQGPGNTIYF.

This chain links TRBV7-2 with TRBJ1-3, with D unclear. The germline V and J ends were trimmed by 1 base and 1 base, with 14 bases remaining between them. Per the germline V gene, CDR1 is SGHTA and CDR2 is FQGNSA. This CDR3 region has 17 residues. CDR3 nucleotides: TGTGCCAGCAGCTTAGTGGAGGGTCTTAAATCTGGAAACACCATATATTTT. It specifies CASSLVEGLKSGNTIYF.

The DNA for the CDR3 is TGCAGCGTTGACGGACAGGGTGGCTCCTACGAGCAGTACTTC. Its translation: CSVDGQGGSYEQYF. V usage is TRBV29-1 and J usage is TRBJ2-5; TRBD1 matches at 8 bases. TRBJ2-7 matches the DNA end more closely, so the J call is doubtful. This CDR3 spans 14 amino acids. Germline V gene lookup returns CDR1 SQVTM and CDR2 ANQGSEA.

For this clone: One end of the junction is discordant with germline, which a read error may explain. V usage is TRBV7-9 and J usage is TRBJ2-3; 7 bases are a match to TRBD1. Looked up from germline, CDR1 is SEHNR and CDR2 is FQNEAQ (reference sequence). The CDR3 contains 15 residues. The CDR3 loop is CSSSKQGPPTDTQYF. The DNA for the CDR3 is TGTTCCAGCAGTAAACAGGGGCCCCCCACAGATACGCAGTATTTT.

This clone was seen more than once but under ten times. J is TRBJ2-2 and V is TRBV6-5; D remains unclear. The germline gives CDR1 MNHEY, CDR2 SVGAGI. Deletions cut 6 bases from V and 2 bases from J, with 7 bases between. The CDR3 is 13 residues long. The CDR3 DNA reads TGTGCCAGCAGACAGCCCAACACCGGGGAGCTGTTTTTT. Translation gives CASRQPNTGELFF.

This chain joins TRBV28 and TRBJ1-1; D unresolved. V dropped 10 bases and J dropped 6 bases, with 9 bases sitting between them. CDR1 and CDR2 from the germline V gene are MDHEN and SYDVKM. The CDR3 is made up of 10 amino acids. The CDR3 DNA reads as TGTGCCACCACGGAGGCTGAAGCTTTCTTT. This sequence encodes CATTEAEAFF.

CDR3 sequence reads: CASTPDRTVYEQYF. CDR3 bases: TGTGCCAGTACTCCGGACAGGACCGTCTACGAGCAGTACTTC. The rearrangement joins TRBV19 to TRBJ2-7, with TRBD1 identical over 7 bases. The length of the CDR3 is 14 residues. The germline V gene encodes CDR1 LNHDA and CDR2 SQIVND (reference sequence). Trimming removed 7 bases from V and 3 bases from J; junction bases left unmatched: 9.

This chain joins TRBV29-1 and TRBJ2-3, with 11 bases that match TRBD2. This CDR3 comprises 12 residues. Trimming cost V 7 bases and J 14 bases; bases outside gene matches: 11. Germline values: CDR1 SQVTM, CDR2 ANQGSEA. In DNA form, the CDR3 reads TGCAGCGCCGACATAGCGGGAGGGATAACGTATTTT. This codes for CSADIAGGITYF.

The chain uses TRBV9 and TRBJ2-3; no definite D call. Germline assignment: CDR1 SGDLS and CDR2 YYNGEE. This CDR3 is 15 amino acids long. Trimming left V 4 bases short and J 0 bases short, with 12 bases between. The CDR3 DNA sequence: TGTGCCAGCAGCTCTCAGACATTTAGCACAGATACGCAGTATTTT. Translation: CASSSQTFSTDTQYF.

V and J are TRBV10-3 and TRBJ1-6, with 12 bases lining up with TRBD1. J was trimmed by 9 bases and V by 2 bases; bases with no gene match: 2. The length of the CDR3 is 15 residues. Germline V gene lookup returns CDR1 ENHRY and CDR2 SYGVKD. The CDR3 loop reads CAISEPGQGASPLHF. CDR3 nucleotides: TGTGCCATCAGTGAGCCGGGACAGGGGGCTTCACCCCTCCACTTT.

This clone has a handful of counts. CDR3 region: CASSLNLAKSNQPQHF. DNA for the CDR3: TGTGCCAGCAGCTTAAATCTCGCTAAGTCCAATCAGCCCCAGCATTTT. V usage is TRBV7-2 and J usage is TRBJ1-5; no definite D call. V was clipped by 2 bases and J by 3 bases, with 14 bases between them. Germline CDR1 SGHTA, CDR2 FQGNSA. The CDR3 sequence is 16 residues long.

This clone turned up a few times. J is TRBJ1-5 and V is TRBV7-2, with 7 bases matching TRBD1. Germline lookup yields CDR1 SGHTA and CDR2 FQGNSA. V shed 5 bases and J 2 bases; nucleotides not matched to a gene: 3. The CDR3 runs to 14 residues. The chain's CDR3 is CASSIDRGNQPQHF. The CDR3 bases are TGTGCCAGCAGCATAGACAGGGGCAATCAGCCCCAGCATTTT.

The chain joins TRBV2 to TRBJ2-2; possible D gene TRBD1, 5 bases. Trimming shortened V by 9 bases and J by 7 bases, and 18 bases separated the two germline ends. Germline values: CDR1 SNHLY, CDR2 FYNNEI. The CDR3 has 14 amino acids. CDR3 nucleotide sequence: TGTGCCAGTTTGATGGCAGGGTTCGACGGGGAGCTGTTTTTT. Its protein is CASLMAGFDGELFF.

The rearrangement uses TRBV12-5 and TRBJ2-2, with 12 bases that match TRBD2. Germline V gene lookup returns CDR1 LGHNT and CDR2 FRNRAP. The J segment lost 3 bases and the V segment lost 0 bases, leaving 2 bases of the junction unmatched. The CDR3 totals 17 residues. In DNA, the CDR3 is TGTGCTAGTGGTTTGGTACTAGCGGGGGGATACACCGGGGAGCTGTTTTTT. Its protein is CASGLVLAGGYTGELFF. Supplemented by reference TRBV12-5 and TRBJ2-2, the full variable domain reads DARVTQTPRHKVTEMGQEVTMRCQPILGHNTVFWYRQTMMQGLELLAYFRNRAPLDDSGMPKDRFSAEMPDATLATLKIQPSEPRDSAVYFCASGLVLAGGYTGELFFGEGSRLTVL.